This is a list of T cell receptor beta chains from one sample in a study of regulatory T cells in long-lasting Graves disease. Each CDR3 protein is one row after TCRdb ran MiXCR on the multiplex PCR reads. The sample lists some 410,000 distinct CDR3 sequences, roughly 17% occurring once. This same sample was also taken into another study, of T cells in Graves' hyperthyroidism and ophthalmopathy.

The source material was peripheral blood mononuclear cells (PBMCs), sampled at new diagnosis, from a patient treated with antithyroid drugs. These receptors all come from a woman in her 30s with Graves disease. Both conserved end residues are part of each CDR3. D genes are given only for firm matches. Expanded clones get a size class; other rows say once, few or many, or leave the size out.

d_gene	abundance	j_gene	v_gene	CDR3nt	CDR3aa
TRBD1	.	TRBJ1-2	TRBV2	TGTGCCAGCAGTCAGCGGACAGGGGGAAACTATGGCTACACCTTC	CASSQRTGGNYGYTF
.	few	TRBJ1-5	TRBV19	TGTGCCAGTAGGCTAGTACAGGGTAGGAAGTATCAGCCCCAGCATTTT	CASRLVQGRKYQPQHF
TRBD2	many	TRBJ2-7	TRBV7-9	TGTGCCAGCAGTCCACGGGCTAGCGGTTCCTACGAGCAGTACTTC	CASSPRASGSYEQYF
TRBD2	many	TRBJ2-1	TRBV12-3/TRBV12-4	TGTGCCAGCGGAATAGCGGGGGGGAACAATGAGCAGTTCTTC	CASGIAGGNNEQFF
.	many	TRBJ1-2	TRBV18	TGTGCCAGCTCACCACAACCCATAACGGGCTACACCTTC	CASSPQPITGYTF
.	few	TRBJ2-5	TRBV6-2/TRBV6-3	TGTGCCAGCAGTTATCCCCCCCTGGCCGAGACCCAGTACTTC	CASSYPPLAETQYF
TRBD2	many	TRBJ2-1	TRBV20-1	TGCAGTGCTAGAGATATTGGGCTAGCGGAAAATGAGCAGTTCTTC	CSARDIGLAENEQFF
.	.	TRBJ2-5	TRBV7-3	TGTGCCAGCAGCTTAAATAGGGGGGTAGGAGAGACCCAGTACTTC	CASSLNRGVGETQYF
.	.	TRBJ2-1	TRBV7-9	TGTGCTGGAGGGAGGACGGGCTACAATGAGCAGTTCTTC	CAGGRTGYNEQFF
TRBD2	many	TRBJ2-1	TRBV5-1	TGCGCCAGCAGCTTGTCCGGGACTAGCGGGATCTTTGGCGAGTTCTTC	CASSLSGTSGIFGEFF
.	few	TRBJ1-5	TRBV6-1	TGTGCCAGCACTAAAGGTGGCGAAACAGGGCCCCAGCATTTT	CASTKGGETGPQHF
.	.	TRBJ1-5	TRBV6-5	TGTGCCAGCAGTTATTTAGGACAGAATAGCAATCAGCCCCAGCATTTT	CASSYLGQNSNQPQHF
.	many	TRBJ2-3	TRBV6-2/TRBV6-3	TGTGCCAGCAGTACGGAAGCCTTCCCCACAGATACGCAGTATTTT	CASSTEAFPTDTQYF
.	many	TRBJ2-1	TRBV29-1	TGCAGCATACTCCTCGGGACATACTACAATGAGCAGTTCTTC	CSILLGTYYNEQFF
.	many	TRBJ2-7	TRBV4-1	TGCGCCAGCAGGCCCCTCGCGCGGGAGCAGTACTTC	CASRPLAREQYF
.	many	TRBJ2-1	TRBV10-1	TGCGCCAGCAGTGACGGTCTAGCAGGCGAGCAGTTCTTC	CASSDGLAGEQFF
.	.	TRBJ1-1	TRBV19	TGTGCCAGTAGTCCTTACACCGGCGCTGAAGCTTTCTTT	CASSPYTGAEAFF
.	few	TRBJ2-2	TRBV7-9	TGTGCCAGCAGCTTCGATGGGGGCGGGCCCGCCGGGGAGCTGTTTTTT	CASSFDGGGPAGELFF
.	many	TRBJ1-1	TRBV9	TGTGCCACCTCTCCTGGAGGAGATTGGAACACTGAAGCTTTCTTT	CATSPGGDWNTEAFF
.	few	TRBJ2-5	TRBV30	TGTGCCTGGAGTGTTGGGCGGAGCGAGACCCAGTACTTC	CAWSVGRSETQYF
.	many	TRBJ2-3	TRBV20-1	TGCAGTGCTAGTCCGACCCAAGATACGCAGTATTTT	CSASPTQDTQYF